A selection of T cell receptor beta chains follows, all from one sample in a study of blood T cell repertoires in COVID-19. Repertoires were generated with immunoSEQ multiplex PCR, while TCRdb's copy carries only in-frame clones and drops some. The profile shows about 82,000 clones, about 74% of them singletons. The material sequenced was peripheral blood. These receptors were collected from a human donor with acute or convalescent COVID-19. The donor label of this sample is uncertain. Each CDR3 is given with its conserved first and last residue. Each record gives: V gene, D gene, J gene, CDR3 protein. The D gene is left open where the match is weak.

TRBV4-3	-	TRBJ1-2	CASSREGGDFYGYTF
TRBV5-6	-	TRBJ2-2	CASSLPGLPSSELFF
TRBV7-9	TRBD1	TRBJ1-2	CASSSLRDSLYGYTF
TRBV29-1	-	TRBJ2-4	CSVEKDTSNIQYF
TRBV6-9	-	TRBJ2-7	CASKTGRFTGTTYEQYF
TRBV7-3	-	TRBJ2-4	CASSLSGGGGNIQYF
TRBV2	TRBD1	TRBJ1-5	CASSEPGQGKPQHF
TRBV30	TRBD1	TRBJ2-1	CAWSSYVGQGNEQFF
TRBV28	-	TRBJ2-1	CASSLGGGNSYNEQFF
TRBV9	TRBD2	TRBJ2-1	CASSVAPTGTSGYNEQFF
TRBV2	TRBD1	TRBJ1-3	CASAGTGGPFSGNTIYF
TRBV6-5	-	TRBJ1-4	CASSLGTSNEKLFF
TRBV7-8	TRBD2	TRBJ2-5	CASSLYGSGGHQETQYF
TRBV7-2	TRBD1	TRBJ1-6	CASSLVGQGSAYNSPLHF
TRBV7-2	-	TRBJ2-7	CASTQWGQGSSEQYF
TRBV2	-	TRBJ2-7	CASSEGAARGNEQYF
TRBV19	-	TRBJ1-1	CASSDRRGTEAFF
TRBV6-1	TRBD1	TRBJ1-6	CASSDRQGNSPLHF
TRBV5-1	-	TRBJ1-2	CASSPEGTTYGYTF
TRBV24-1	-	TRBJ2-1	CATSASAASSYNEQFF
TRBV11-2	TRBD2	TRBJ2-1	CASARSSGYNEQFF
TRBV19	TRBD1	TRBJ1-2	CASSIPTGDYGYTF
TRBV28	-	TRBJ2-2	CASRGPGELFF
TRBV5-1	-	TRBJ2-7	CASSLGERLRSYEQYF
TRBV4-2	-	TRBJ1-5	CASSQEEKAGSNQPQHF
TRBV18	-	TRBJ2-3	CASSPGVDTQYF
TRBV19	TRBD2	TRBJ2-1	CASQGPTSGSRNEQFF
TRBV19	-	TRBJ1-5	CASSAREAQHF
TRBV7-2	-	TRBJ1-3	CASSLETNSIGTIYF
TRBV4-3	TRBD2	TRBJ2-4	CASSQETGLRMNIQYF
TRBV6-2/TRBV6-3	-	TRBJ2-1	CASSRLENEQFF
TRBV24-1	-	TRBJ1-2	CATVRTKRDGYTF
TRBV15	TRBD2	TRBJ2-3	CATSDWREGPDTQYF
TRBV6-6	TRBD1	TRBJ1-1	CASSPSGQGNAEAFF
TRBV14	-	TRBJ1-1	CASSQLAGDTEAFF
TRBV7-2	-	TRBJ2-7	CASSLARYEQYF
TRBV28	-	TRBJ1-4	CASSPRQFSNEKLFF
TRBV6-1	-	TRBJ2-1	CASRASSGFNEQFF
TRBV11-3	-	TRBJ2-1	CASSFRGNEQFF
TRBV5-1	TRBD1	TRBJ1-3	CASSVQGAPGSGNTIYF
TRBV4-1	TRBD2	TRBJ2-1	CASSWTSGSNEQFF
TRBV2	-	TRBJ1-1	CASAPSGGTEAFF
TRBV5-1	TRBD1	TRBJ2-1	CASSSDRVNEQFF
TRBV3-1/TRBV3-2	-	TRBJ1-6	CASSHGGSPLHF
TRBV27	-	TRBJ2-7	CASSQGSRPPLSYEQYF
TRBV2	-	TRBJ2-7	CASGRAGYEQYF
TRBV5-1	TRBD1	TRBJ1-4	CASSRHRGANEKLFF
TRBV28	-	TRBJ2-1	CASSLGDRYNNEQFF